This T cell receptor beta chain was documented in a study of human thymus T cells. The table lists this clone with a count of one. What it binds is unknown. Resections obtained during corrective heart surgery supplied the thymus tissue. All donors were healthy Finnish infants who were undergoing corrective surgery to treat congenital heart defects. Broader study findings: Highly overlapping thymic repertoires in unrelated individuals were reported by related research. There appeared to be biased usage of V and J genes in thymic and blood repertoires.

Profiling relied on immunoSEQ multiplex PCR, and the TCRdb table lists in-frame clones only, not all of them. Of 78,000 or so clones in the sample, around 96% are singletons; the top ten hold approximately 0.03%. The length of the CDR3 is 15 residues. Germline-derived CDR1 and CDR2 are LNHDA and SQIVND (reference sequence). V gave up 3 bases and J gave up 0 bases, with 9 bases separating them. The J gene is TRBJ1-5, the V gene TRBV19; D is unclear. This receptor was taken from a boy less than two years old with a congenital heart defect but otherwise immunologically healthy. Sample: thymus tissue. The CDR3 reads CASSMSSNSNQPQHF. The DNA of the CDR3 is TGTGCCAGTAGTATGTCCAGCAATAGCAATCAGCCCCAGCATTTT.